This record concerns one TCR beta chain sequence. This receptor's antigen is unknown. No base quality information exists; no much larger clone differs at one position. These data come from a study of PD-L1 blockade in urothelial cancer listed by TCRdb under 2017. Background on the whole study: Therapy was started around 2014 for all patients, and atezolizumab 1,200 mg was administered intravenously every 3 weeks. About nine tenths of the roughly 29 patients were males with bladder-origin urothelial cancer, and about 65% of the roughly 30 reported a prior smoking history. An ECOG performance status of 0 or 1 was recorded for the patients, and 0 to 3 prior chemotherapy regimens had been received by the patients. Blood samples were analyzed at 3 weeks after treatment start (second dose) and at 6 weeks after treatment start. Blood samples yielded a median of roughly 140,000 T cells and some 80,000 unique TCRs, with median clonality 0.080. The study, an exploratory multi-omic analysis, examined somatic, immune and clinical correlates of response to PD-L1 blockade with atezolizumab in urothelial cancer. TCR sequencing covered pretreatment tumor samples and matched, serially collected peripheral blood taken before and after atezolizumab treatment. Progression-free survival longer than 6 months counted as durable clinical benefit, and TCR features were additionally tested against both progression-free and overall survival. Whole exome sequencing and RNA sequencing of pretreatment tumors were performed alongside TCR sequencing in the same patients. Durable clinical benefit was achieved by nine patients but not by the remaining 20. Pretreatment blood TCR-seq was available for 27 to 30 patients, at least one posttreatment blood collection was obtained for some 25 patients, and tumor TCR-seq was available for some 25 patients. What the work shows at the level of the full study, not this receptor alone: Improved progression-free and overall survival was associated with having pretreatment peripheral blood TCR clonality below the median. Small sample size (n of about 29) and many exploratory analyses mean the results are intended to be hypothesis-generating. At 3 weeks after the start of treatment, tumor-associated TCR clones in peripheral blood had expanded more in patients with durable benefit (n of about 20, p = 0.022).

The time point label of this sample denotes: pretreatment peripheral blood. The cohort comprised roughly 30 patients with locally advanced or metastatic urothelial carcinoma treated at Memorial Sloan Kettering on a trial protocol. Peripheral blood mononuclear cells were collected pretreatment and during treatment, with between 1 and 8 total time points obtained per patient. The Qiagen DNeasy Blood extraction kit was used to purify genomic DNA from total PBMCs and from tumor samples. PBMCs were collected pretreatment and during treatment, and were isolated and stored as previously described. The CDR3, cysteine through phenylalanine, is 14 amino acids long. Of all the DNA, just the CDR3 is kept, 42 bases in frame from base 1. CDR1 MNHNY and CDR2 SVGAGI were looked up in the germline V gene (reference sequence). Trimming takes 7 bases off V and 6 bases off J; junction bases not matched to a gene: 6.

Synthetic TCR analog templates were spiked into each PCR to estimate absolute template abundance from read counts. Using the immunoSEQ assay, TCRbeta CDR3 regions were amplified from genomic DNA with bias-controlled V and J gene primers. Rearranged TCRbeta segments were sequenced at approximately 20X coverage. The study's own analysis went as follows. Sequencing errors were corrected by clustering, and CDR3s were annotated against IMGT so that V, D and J genes could be assigned. Downstream analyses used only productive TCRbeta rearrangements, leaving out any out-of-frame or stop-codon sequences. Clonality was calculated as one minus the Shannon entropy normalized by the log of the number of unique productive sequences. Clones differing between time points or between blood and tumor were identified using Fisher's exact test with Benjamini-Hochberg correction, with an adjusted p below 0.01 applied as the threshold. The source is immuneACCESS, and TCRdb retained only in-frame sequences with V and J called. Part of the clones is not carried over; for the studies checked, unresolved V genes explain less than half of this, and the remainder is unexplained. Clonal size and the V and J genes are those of that table, whereas D and trimming came from the DNA. The sample data list about 63,000 clones, and 81% of these were observed just once. The ten largest clones add up to 5.7% of the sample.

The chain joins TRBV6-6 to TRBJ1-4, and 9 junctional nucleotides match TRBD1. The receptor comes from an older man with urothelial cancer. The material sequenced was PBMCs, taken around atezolizumab (anti-PD-L1) treatment. This receptor has the CDR3 CASISTGGDEKLFF. The sequenced DNA: TGTGCCAGCATTTCGACAGGGGGAGATGAAAAACTGTTTTTT.